These T cell receptor beta chains were read from a single sample in a study of T cells after somatic rescue of genetic block. The table came from immunoSEQ multiplex PCR; TCRdb's copy has only in-frame clones and leaves some out. This table has around 50,000 clones, 95% to 96% appearing once. The source material was peripheral blood mononuclear cells (PBMCs). The receptors were sampled from a child less than two years old. The CDR3 runs from the conserved cysteine through the conserved F or W. The D gene is left open where the match is weak. Expanded clones are given a class, and other clones once, few, many or no size at all.

TRBD2,TRBV6-4,TRBJ2-7,NA,TGTGCCAGCAGAGCACGTGGCGGGAGCTACGAGCAGTACTTC,CASRARGGSYEQYF
NA,TRBV25-1,TRBJ2-7,NA,TGTGCCAGCAGTGAATATATCGAGCAGTACTTC,CASSEYIEQYF
TRBD2,TRBV27,TRBJ2-1,NA,TGTGCCAGCAGCCCGACTAGCGGGAGAACCTACAATGAGCAGTTCTTC,CASSPTSGRTYNEQFF
TRBD2,TRBV7-2,TRBJ2-7,NA,TGTGCCAGCAGCTTCAGGGGGACTAGCGGGAGCGAGCAGTACTTC,CASSFRGTSGSEQYF
NA,TRBV27,TRBJ1-6,NA,TGTGCCAGCAGTTTAGGGGGCAGTAATTCACCCCTCCACTTT,CASSLGGSNSPLHF
NA,TRBV7-2,TRBJ2-3,NA,TGTGCCAGCAGCTTAGGGGGCTTCGAGGGCACAGATACGCAGTATTTT,CASSLGGFEGTDTQYF
TRBD1,TRBV5-4,TRBJ1-2,NA,TGTGCCAGCAGCTTAAGGGGGCAGGGAGATAACTATGGCTACACCTTC,CASSLRGQGDNYGYTF
NA,TRBV7-2,TRBJ2-3,NA,TGTGCCAGCAGCCGCCGGGACAACACAGATACGCAGTATTTT,CASSRRDNTDTQYF
NA,TRBV9,TRBJ2-2,NA,TGTGCCAGCAGCTTCAACACCGGGGAGCTGTTTTTT,CASSFNTGELFF
TRBD1,TRBV27,TRBJ1-5,NA,TGTGTCAGCAGTCCCCGGGACAGGCTAAGCAATCAGCCCCAGCATTTT,CVSSPRDRLSNQPQHF
TRBD2,TRBV18,TRBJ2-3,NA,TGTGCCAGCTCACCCCCTAGCGGGAGGGCCACAGATACGCAGTATTTT,CASSPPSGRATDTQYF
NA,TRBV7-7,TRBJ2-1,NA,TGTGCTAGCAGCACGGGGCTAGCCCTTTACAATGAGCAGTTCTTC,CASSTGLALYNEQFF
NA,TRBV9,TRBJ2-2,NA,TGTGCCAGCAGCGTAGCGGGGGCGGGAGTAAAAACCGGGGAGCTGTTTTTT,CASSVAGAGVKTGELFF
NA,TRBV4-1,TRBJ2-3,NA,TGCGCCAGCAGCCAAGTTTTAGCGGGCACAGATACGCAGTATTTT,CASSQVLAGTDTQYF
TRBD2,TRBV19,TRBJ2-2,NA,TGTGCCAGTAGTCTTCTAGCGGTTAACACCGGGGAGCTGTTTTTT,CASSLLAVNTGELFF
NA,TRBV19,TRBJ2-4,NA,TGTGCCAGTAGTCTGACAGGATATGGCAAAAACATTCAGTACTTC,CASSLTGYGKNIQYF
NA,TRBV28,TRBJ1-2,NA,TGTGCCAGCAGCCTCTTGTATTATGGCTACACCTTC,CASSLLYYGYTF
NA,TRBV5-1,TRBJ2-2,once,TGCGCCAGCAGCTTGGATTTTACCGGGGAGCTGTTTTTT,CASSLDFTGELFF
NA,TRBV5-4,TRBJ2-2,NA,TGTGCCAGCAGCCCGGGACTCACCGGGGAGCTGTTTTTT,CASSPGLTGELFF
NA,TRBV5-4,TRBJ2-3,once,TGTGCCAGCAACAACCGTACAGATACGCAGTATTTT,CASNNRTDTQYF
NA,TRBV6-1,TRBJ1-2,NA,TGTGCCAGCAGTTACGGGTTTGGCTACACCTTC,CASSYGFGYTF
TRBD2,TRBV9,TRBJ2-5,once,TGTGCCAGCAGCGAGAGGACTAGCGGACGGGAGACCCAGTACTTC,CASSERTSGRETQYF
NA,TRBV27,TRBJ2-7,NA,TGTGCCAGCAGTTTAGCCTCGGGGGCGGACGAGCAGTACTTC,CASSLASGADEQYF
TRBD1,TRBV10-3,TRBJ1-2,NA,TGTGCCATCAGCCATACTACAGGGGCGAACTATGGCTACACCTTC,CAISHTTGANYGYTF
TRBD1,TRBV2,TRBJ2-2,NA,TGTGCCAGCAGTGCTCAGGGGGCCGGGGAGCTGTTTTTT,CASSAQGAGELFF
NA,TRBV6-1,TRBJ1-5,NA,TGTGCCAGCAGTGAACTATTATCGCGGAAAATCAATCAGCCCCAGCATTTT,CASSELLSRKINQPQHF
NA,TRBV27,TRBJ2-2,NA,TGTGCCAGCAGTTTAGTGTCGGGTCCCGGGGAGCTGTTTTTT,CASSLVSGPGELFF
NA,TRBV19,TRBJ2-7,NA,TGTGCCAGTAGTATAGCGGGGTACGAGCAGTACTTC,CASSIAGYEQYF
NA,TRBV29-1,TRBJ1-1,NA,TGCAGCGCTGAGGGTACTGAAGCTTTCTTT,CSAEGTEAFF
TRBD2,TRBV5-4,TRBJ2-1,once,TGTGCCAGCAGTTGGACTAGCGGGAGGAAGGACAATGAGCAGTTCTTC,CASSWTSGRKDNEQFF
TRBD2,TRBV4-3,TRBJ2-7,NA,TGCGCCAGCAGCCAAGATCGACTAGCGTCCCCCTACGAGCAGTACTTC,CASSQDRLASPYEQYF